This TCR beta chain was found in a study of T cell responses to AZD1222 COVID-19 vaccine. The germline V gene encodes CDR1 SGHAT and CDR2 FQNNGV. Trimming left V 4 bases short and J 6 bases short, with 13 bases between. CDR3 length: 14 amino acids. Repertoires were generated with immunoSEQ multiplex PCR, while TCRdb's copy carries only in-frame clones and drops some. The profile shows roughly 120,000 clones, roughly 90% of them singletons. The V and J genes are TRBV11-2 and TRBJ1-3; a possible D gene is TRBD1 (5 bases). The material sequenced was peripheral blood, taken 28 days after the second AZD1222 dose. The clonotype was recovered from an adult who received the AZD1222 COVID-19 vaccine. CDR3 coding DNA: TGTGCCAGCAGCTCGACAGTAGGGCTAAACACCATATATTTT. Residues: CASSSTVGLNTIYF.